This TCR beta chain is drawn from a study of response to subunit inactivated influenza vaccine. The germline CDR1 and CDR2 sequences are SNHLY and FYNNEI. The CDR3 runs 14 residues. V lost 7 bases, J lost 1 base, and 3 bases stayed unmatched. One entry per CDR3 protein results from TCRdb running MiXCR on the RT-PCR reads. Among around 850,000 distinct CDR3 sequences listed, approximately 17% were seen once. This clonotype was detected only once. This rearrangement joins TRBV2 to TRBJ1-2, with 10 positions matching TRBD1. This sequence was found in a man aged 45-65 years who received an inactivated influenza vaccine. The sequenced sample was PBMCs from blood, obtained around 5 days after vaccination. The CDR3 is CASMGQGINYGYTF. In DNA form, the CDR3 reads TGTGCCAGCATGGGACAGGGGATTAACTATGGCTACACCTTC.